This TCR beta chain was retrieved from a study of T cells after yellow fever vaccination. Study-wide points: In post-booster samples, most primary-vaccination clones reappeared (roughly 96% CD4, 70% to 90% CD8). Sorted repertoires could include abundant contaminating clonotypes from bulk cells.

Researchers made TCR cDNA using 5'RACE template switching, and this step added a universal primer site and UMIs. A single record per CDR3 protein comes from TCRdb applying MiXCR to the 5' RACE reads. The sample yields approximately 300,000 distinct CDR3 sequences, approximately 11% seen once. In regard to this clonotype: Its antigen is unknown.

Trimming left V 1 base short and J 10 bases short, with 14 bases between. There are 14 residues in the CDR3. Germline lookup yields CDR1 SGHVS and CDR2 FNYEAQ. The source is a man younger than 30 who received the YFV17D yellow fever vaccine. The material was CD4+ T cells sorted from PBMCs, obtained 45 days after the yellow fever booster vaccination. The rearrangement joins TRBV7-6 to TRBJ1-3, with D hard to call. The CDR3 nucleotides read TGTGCCAGCAGCTTAGATACCAAACTCGGGACCATATATTTT. The encoded protein is CASSLDTKLGTIYF.